The 3 T cell receptor beta chains given below trace back to one sample, sequenced in a study of blood T cells in healthy people across ages. Primed by a sample-barcoded 5' primer and a J-beta primer mix, a second PCR proceeded for 7 to 11 cycles. A single record per CDR3 protein comes from TCRdb applying MiXCR to the 5' RACE reads. The repertoire has about 670,000 distinct CDR3 sequences, 52% of them found once; the top ten carry about 14%. Sequenced material: blood. Every receptor here comes from an elderly woman in good health.

The rearrangement joins TRBV6-1 to TRBJ2-1; D call uncertain. The CDR3 is made up of 14 amino acids. The V gene's germline CDR1 is MNHNS and CDR2 SASEGT. Trimming removed 3 bases at V and 8 bases at J, with 14 bases between. This CDR3 is CASSEGSLRDEQFF. The CDR3 DNA reads TGTGCCAGCAGTGAGGGGTCCCTCCGTGATGAGCAGTTCTTC.

This clonotype has just a few counts. The chain uses TRBV20-1 and TRBJ2-3; 15 bases map to TRBD2. The V and J ends lost 3 bases and 4 bases, in that order; junction bases with no gene match: 17. Germline V gene data show CDR1 as DFQATT and CDR2 as SNEGSKA (reference sequence). CDR3 length: 20 amino acids. This CDR3 is CSARTEGTSGRLRSPDTQYF. DNA of the CDR3: TGCAGTGCTAGGACAGAGGGGACTAGCGGGAGGCTTAGGTCCCCAGATACGCAGTATTTT.

The V call is TRBV29-1, the J call TRBJ2-7, with 7 bases identical to TRBD1. Germline lookup yields CDR1 SQVTM and CDR2 ANQGSEA. J was trimmed by 3 bases and V by 7 bases; bases with no gene match: 9. This CDR3 is built from 13 residues. As DNA, the CDR3 is TGCAGCGCAAGGGACAGCGGCTTCTACGAGCAGTACTTC. This sequence encodes CSARDSGFYEQYF.